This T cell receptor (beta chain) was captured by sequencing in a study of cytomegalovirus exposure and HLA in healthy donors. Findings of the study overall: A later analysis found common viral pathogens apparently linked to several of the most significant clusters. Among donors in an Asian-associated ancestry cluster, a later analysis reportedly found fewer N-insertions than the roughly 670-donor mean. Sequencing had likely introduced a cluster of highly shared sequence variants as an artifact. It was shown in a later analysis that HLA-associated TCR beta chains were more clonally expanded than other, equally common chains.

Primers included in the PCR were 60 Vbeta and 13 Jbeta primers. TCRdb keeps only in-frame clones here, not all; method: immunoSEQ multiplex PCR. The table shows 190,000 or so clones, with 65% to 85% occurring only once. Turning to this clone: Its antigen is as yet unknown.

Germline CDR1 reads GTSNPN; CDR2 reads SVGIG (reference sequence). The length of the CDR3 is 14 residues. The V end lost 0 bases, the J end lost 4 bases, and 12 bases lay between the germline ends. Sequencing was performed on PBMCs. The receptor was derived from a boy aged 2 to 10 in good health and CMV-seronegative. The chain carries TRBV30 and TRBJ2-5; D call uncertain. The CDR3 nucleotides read TGTGCCTGGAGTGTACTCTCTCGGAGAGAGACCCAGTACTTC. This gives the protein CAWSVLSRRETQYF.